This T cell receptor (beta chain) came from a study of T-cell reconstitution after alpha-beta-depleted transplantation in children (dated by TCRdb to 2016 to 2017). A note on the overall study: The study quantitatively tracked T-cell immune reconstitution after TCRalphabeta/CD19-depleted allogeneic hematopoietic cell transplantation in children using TCR repertoire profiling.

Here V drops 6 bases and J drops 5 bases, and the junction holds 7 bases not matched to any gene. The CDR3 sequence holds 14 residues, the cysteine and phenylalanine included. Only the CDR3 portion is preserved as DNA: 42 bases, with reading frame beginning at the first base. Sequences MNHEY (CDR1) and SVGAGI (CDR2) are obtained from the germline V gene. Explained via the paper, the treatment or condition label denotes: allogeneic hematopoietic cell transplantation with graft depleted of TCRalphabeta T cells and CD19 B cells. TCRalphabeta/CD19-depleted allogeneic hematopoietic cell grafts were given to the transplant recipients, all of whom were children. With respect to this clonotype: It lacks a known antigen. No quality values exist for individual bases; no much larger clone is one base distant.

Broad study findings and their caveats: In some patients, the high TCRbeta diversity seen at day 60 was put down to recipient T cells and intrathymic progenitors that had survived conditioning. Over the following months the frequencies of hyperexpanded clones went down, and after one year T-cell counts and TCRbeta diversity were mostly credited to newly produced T cells. About two months after transplant, the apparently early recovery of alphabetaT-cell counts reportedly depended on just several hundred clones that had expanded rapidly and came from non-depleted graft cells.

Library prep was done by PCR. The sequencer was an Illumina HiSeq 2500. TCR library preparation used molecular barcoding, with unique molecular identifiers applied to normalize quantification of the TCRbeta repertoire. TCRdb trimmed public reads at Q25 via fastp, called clones via MiXCR and kept in-frame beta chains. When rows share a CDR3 protein, they turn into one entry using the most common DNA and genes. This sample comprises approximately 1,000,000 distinct CDR3 sequences, about 29% of them detected only once. Roughly 30% of the sample goes to the ten largest clones. Sequencing was performed on PBMCs, mostly from graft donor cells, taken 360 days after TCRalphabeta/CD19-depleted stem cell transplant. The receptor was derived from a boy under two years old who had a stem cell transplant for SCID, so the T cells may come from the graft donor. Rearrangement joined TRBV6-5 to TRBJ2-5; the junction holds 9 bases that match TRBD1. The nucleotide sequence is TGTGCCAGCAGATTACAGGGGGCGCGGGAGACCCAGTACTTC. The resulting protein is CASRLQGARETQYF.